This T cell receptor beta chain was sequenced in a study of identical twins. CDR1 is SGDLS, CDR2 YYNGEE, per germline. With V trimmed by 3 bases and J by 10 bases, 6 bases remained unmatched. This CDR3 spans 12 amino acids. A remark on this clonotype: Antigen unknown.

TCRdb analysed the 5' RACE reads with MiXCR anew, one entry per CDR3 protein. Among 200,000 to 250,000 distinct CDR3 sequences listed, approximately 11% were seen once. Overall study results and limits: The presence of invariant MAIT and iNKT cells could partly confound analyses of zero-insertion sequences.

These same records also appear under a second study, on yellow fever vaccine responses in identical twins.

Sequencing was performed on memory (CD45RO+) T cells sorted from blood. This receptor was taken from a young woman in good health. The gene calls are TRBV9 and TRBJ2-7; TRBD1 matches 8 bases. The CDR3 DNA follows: TGTGCCAGCAGCGATCGGGACAGGTTACAGTACTTC. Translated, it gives CASSDRDRLQYF.